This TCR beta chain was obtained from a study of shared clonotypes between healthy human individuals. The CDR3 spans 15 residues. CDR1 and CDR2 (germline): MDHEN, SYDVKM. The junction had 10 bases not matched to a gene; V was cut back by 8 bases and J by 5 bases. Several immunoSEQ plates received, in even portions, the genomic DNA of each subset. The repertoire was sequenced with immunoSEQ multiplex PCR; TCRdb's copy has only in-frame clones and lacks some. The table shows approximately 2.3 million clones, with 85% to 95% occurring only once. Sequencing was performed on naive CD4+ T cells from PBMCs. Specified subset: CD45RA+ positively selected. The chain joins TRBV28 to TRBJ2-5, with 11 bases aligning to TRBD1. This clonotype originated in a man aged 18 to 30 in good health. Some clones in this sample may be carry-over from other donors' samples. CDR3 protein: CASQRGQGVSETQYF. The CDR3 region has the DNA TGTGCCAGCCAGCGGGGACAGGGGGTTTCGGAGACCCAGTACTTC.